The 15 T cell receptor beta chains below were found in one sample sequenced in a study of PD-1 blockade in classical Hodgkin lymphoma. Autologous stem cell transplantation was followed by relapse in every patient, and brentuximab vedotin exposure varied. Using immunoSEQ multiplex PCR, the repertoire was profiled, and TCRdb retains in-frame clones only, with some absent. There are around 45,000 clones in the sample; about 71% occur only once, and roughly 3% lies in the top ten. The starting material was peripheral blood mononuclear cells (PBMCs), obtained at baseline. The receptors were sampled from a human donor with classical Hodgkin lymphoma.

The chain joins TRBV27 to TRBJ2-3, with D uncertain. The CDR3 runs 15 residues. V lost 2 bases to trimming and J lost 6 bases, with 15 bases between them. The V gene's germline CDR1 is MNHEY and CDR2 SMNVEV (reference sequence). CDR3 region: CASSLTPLGFDTQYF. The CDR3 DNA follows: TGTGCCAGCAGTTTAACGCCCCTGGGGTTCGATACGCAGTATTTT.

The chain recombines TRBV7-2 with TRBJ2-7; D ambiguous. Germline CDR1 is SGHTA and CDR2 is FQGNSA. Trimming removed 5 bases at V and 3 bases at J, with 11 bases between. This CDR3 comprises 13 residues. The CDR3 DNA is TGTGCCAGCAGCCCTCGGATGAACTACGAGCAGTACTTC. This sequence encodes CASSPRMNYEQYF.

This clone has a single count. V usage is TRBV4-1 and J usage is TRBJ2-7; D unresolved. CDR3 length: 14 amino acids. Germline CDR1 MGHRA, CDR2 YSYEKL. V gave up 0 bases and J gave up 5 bases, with 11 bases separating them. This chain's CDR3 is CASSQEPLEDEQYF. CDR3 sequence (DNA): TGCGCCAGCAGCCAAGAGCCTCTAGAGGACGAGCAGTACTTC.

The chain recombines TRBV27 with TRBJ1-2; 8 bases fit TRBD1. V shed 0 bases, J shed 4 bases, and the junction held 10 bases outside the gene matches. Germline-derived CDR1 and CDR2 are MNHEY and SMNVEV (reference sequence). The CDR3 has 17 residues. DNA of the CDR3: TGTGCCAGCAGTTTATCGAGGCAGGGGGCGCTTGGCTATGGCTACACCTTC. It encodes CASSLSRQGALGYGYTF.

V gene TRBV28 combines with J gene TRBJ1-1; TRBD1 might be the D (5 bases). The V gene lost 1 base and the J gene lost 4 bases, with 13 bases spanning the gap. CDR3 size: 15 residues. Germline V gene lookup returns CDR1 MDHEN and CDR2 SYDVKM. The CDR3 bases are TGTGCCAGCAGTTTATCATTGGGGGTGGGCACTGAAGCTTTCTTT. Translated, it gives CASSLSLGVGTEAFF.

The J gene is TRBJ2-3, the V gene TRBV6-6; either TRBD1 or TRBD2 may supply D (6 bases each). Trimming pared 7 bases from V and 0 bases from J, leaving 17 bases between. Germline V lookup: CDR1 MNHNY, CDR2 SVGAGI (reference sequence). This CDR3 contains 16 residues. The CDR3 DNA follows: TGTGCCAGCATCCCCCCTGGGGGGCAGAGCACAGATACGCAGTATTTT. This encodes CASIPPGGQSTDTQYF.

This rearrangement joins TRBV25-1 to TRBJ2-5, with D possibly matching TRBD1 (5 bases). This CDR3 region has 14 residues. From germline, CDR1 is MGHDK and CDR2 SYGVNS. V lost 1 base and J 5 bases, leaving 11 bases between the germline ends. This chain's CDR3 is CASSEWGRLETQYF. CDR3 sequence (DNA): TGTGCCAGCAGTGAATGGGGCAGACTGGAGACCCAGTACTTC.

The rearrangement uses TRBV27 and TRBJ2-4, with 9 bases aligning to TRBD1. The length of the CDR3 is 15 residues. From germline, CDR1 is MNHEY and CDR2 SMNVEV (reference sequence). V lost 5 bases and J lost 3; bases outside the gene matches: 5. The CDR3 here is CASSTGGIGKNIQYF. CDR3 coding DNA: TGTGCCAGCAGTACAGGGGGCATCGGCAAAAACATTCAGTACTTC.

The V and J genes are TRBV5-1 and TRBJ2-7; 8 bases map to TRBD2. The CDR3 is made up of 17 amino acids. The ends lost 0 bases at V and 4 bases at J; junction bases unmatched: 12. Germline assignment: CDR1 SGHRS and CDR2 YFSETQ. The CDR3 spells CASSLAFPERGTYEQYF. The CDR3 nucleotides read TGCGCCAGCAGCTTGGCCTTCCCTGAGCGGGGGACTTACGAGCAGTACTTC. The whole variable domain, remainder taken from reference TRBV5-1 and TRBJ2-7, is KAGVTQTPRYLIKTRGQQVTLSCSPISGHRSVSWYQQTPGQGLQFLFEYFSETQRNKGNFPGRFSGRQFSNSRSEMNVSTLELGDSALYLCASSLAFPERGTYEQYFGPGTRLTVT.

This CDR3 reads CASIAGSAAMGGELFF. Written as DNA, the CDR3 is TGTGCCAGCATCGCGGGGTCCGCGGCGATGGGCGGGGAGCTGTTTTTT. The rearrangement uses TRBV6-6 and TRBJ2-2; possible D gene TRBD2, 6 bases. V was pared by 7 bases and J by 7 bases, with 22 bases between. The germline CDR1 and CDR2 sequences are MNHNY and SVGAGI (reference sequence). This CDR3 comprises 16 residues.

The chain links TRBV19 to TRBJ1-1; perhaps TRBD1 as D (5 bases). The CDR3 runs to 13 residues. Trimming removed 3 bases at V and 11 bases at J, with 16 bases between. Looked up from germline, CDR1 is LNHDA and CDR2 is SQIVND (reference sequence). The CDR3 DNA reads as TGTGCCAGTAGTATCGGGGCGGGGCCTCACGCTTTCTTT. Protein sequence: CASSIGAGPHAFF.

By proportion, this clone is medium-sized. The rearrangement uses TRBV5-4 and TRBJ2-5; D is undetermined. CDR1 is SGHNT, CDR2 YYREEE, per germline (reference sequence). The V gene lost 1 base and the J gene lost 12 bases, with 16 bases spanning the gap. The CDR3 contains 13 residues. DNA for the CDR3: TGTGCCAGCAGCTTGCACGGCGGCCCAGCGAAGTACTTC. Its protein is CASSLHGGPAKYF.

The V gene is TRBV29-1, the J gene TRBJ2-1; TRBD1 matches 9 bases. The germline gives CDR1 SQVTM, CDR2 ANQGSEA. Trimming cost V 2 bases and J 2 bases; bases outside gene matches: 4. CDR3 length: 15 residues. CDR3 in amino acids: CSVERTGDAYNEQFF. For the CDR3, the DNA is TGCAGCGTTGAAAGGACAGGGGACGCCTACAATGAGCAGTTCTTC.

The chain recombines TRBV9 with TRBJ1-3; D unresolved. Germline assignment: CDR1 SGDLS and CDR2 YYNGEE. The CDR3 consists of 13 residues. V lost 0 bases to trimming and J lost 7 bases, with 8 bases between them. The CDR3 loop is CASSVERDNTIYF. CDR3 nucleotides: TGTGCCAGCAGCGTAGAGAGGGATAACACCATATATTTT.

This clone turned up a few times. The chain links TRBV5-4 to TRBJ1-6; perhaps TRBD1 as D (5 bases). This CDR3 region has 16 residues. Germline CDR1 SGHNT, CDR2 YYREEE (reference sequence). V was trimmed by 4 bases and J by 2 bases, leaving 13 bases between them. In nucleotides, the CDR3 is TGTGCCAGCAGCCTCGGGGGAGGGACCTATAATTCACCCCTCCACTTT. This translates into CASSLGGGTYNSPLHF.